The 18 T cell receptor beta chains reported below all come from one sample, sequenced in a study of immune heterogeneity within non-small cell lung tumors. Bulk tumor genomic DNA, roughly 660 ng per sample, was used as template. In surgery, several biopsies were collected from each primary tumor at widely spaced sites. The patients were newly diagnosed with non-small cell lung cancer, had not been treated, and had curative surgery. Multiplex PCR amplified TCR beta CDR3 with 32 V and 13 J primers. Each CDR3 protein is one row after TCRdb ran MiXCR on the multiplex PCR reads. This table holds about 4,600 distinct CDR3 sequences, around 40% found once. Sequenced: lung tumor tissue. These receptors were collected from a woman in her fifties or sixties with non-small cell lung cancer.

A note on this clonotype: This could be a read error, since a much larger clone is one nucleotide away. The rearrangement links TRBV12-3 or TRBV12-4 to TRBJ1-1; D remains unclear. V was clipped by 5 bases and J by 1 base, with 11 bases between them. CDR3 length: 14 residues. The CDR3 coding sequence is TGTGCCAGCAGTGCCCGAGCCCCGAACACTGAAGCTTTCTTT. Translated: CASSARAPNTEAFF.

By frequency in the sample, this clonotype is medium-sized. V usage is TRBV5-1 and J usage is TRBJ1-2; the D gene is possibly TRBD1 (6 bases). Germline-derived CDR1 and CDR2 are SGHRS and YFSETQ. Trimming removed 0 bases at V and 7 bases at J, with 10 bases between. The CDR3 has 13 residues. CDR3 nucleotide sequence: TGCGCCAGCAGCTTGGACCAGGGGTTTGGCTACACCTTC. Encoded protein: CASSLDQGFGYTF.

In this sample, this clonotype turned up once. The gene calls are TRBV20-1 and TRBJ2-1, with 12 nucleotides matching TRBD2. There are 14 residues in the CDR3. V lost 6 bases to trimming and J lost 5 bases; unmatched junction nucleotides: 5. Germline V gene sequence: CDR1 DFQATT, CDR2 SNEGSKA (reference sequence). The DNA of the CDR3 is TGCAGTGCCCTAGCGGGGGGGAACAACAATGAGCAGTTCTTC. Protein product: CSALAGGNNNEQFF.

In its sample, this clonotype ranks as medium-sized. V and J are TRBV19 and TRBJ2-1, with D possibly being TRBD2 (6 bases). Trimming took 6 bases from V and 4 from J, leaving 10 bases between them. The CDR3 length is 13 residues. The V gene's germline CDR1 is LNHDA and CDR2 SQIVND (reference sequence). CDR3 amino acids: CASSGGPYNEQFF. The CDR3 coding sequence is TGTGCCAGTAGCGGGGGACCGTACAATGAGCAGTTCTTC.

About this clonotype itself: Possible read error: a much larger clone is one base away. The chain links TRBV10-3 to TRBJ1-1; 7 bases are shared with TRBD1. V gave up 7 bases and J gave up 4 bases; unmatched junction bases: 9. CDR1 and CDR2 from the germline V gene are ENHRY and SYGVKD. This CDR3 is 14 amino acids long. CDR3 protein: CAITPTDRSTEAFF. The DNA of the CDR3 is TGTGCCATCACTCCGACGGACAGGAGCACTGAAGCTTTCTTT.

This clonotype is medium-sized by share. The CDR3 loop is CASSLADGPAYF. CDR3 sequence (DNA): TGTGCCAGCAGCTTGGCCGACGGTCCAGCGTACTTC. This chain connects TRBV5-5 to TRBJ2-7; no clear D gene. The length of the CDR3 is 12 residues. Deletions cut 0 bases from V and 12 bases from J, with 13 bases between. The V gene's germline CDR1 is SGHKS and CDR2 YYEKEE (reference sequence).

This clonotype is termed large. The CDR3 nucleotides read TGCAGCGTTGAGACACCAGTGACTTCCTACGAGCAGTACTTC. It yields the protein CSVETPVTSYEQYF. The chain recombines TRBV29-1 with TRBJ2-7; D not resolved. Germline CDR1 SQVTM, CDR2 ANQGSEA. The germline V and J ends were trimmed by 3 bases and 1 base, with 13 bases remaining between them. The CDR3 has 14 amino acids.

This clonotype appeared many times. This chain links TRBV10-3 with TRBJ2-7; the D gene could be TRBD1 or TRBD2 (6 bases each). There are 14 residues in the CDR3. Trimming took off 3 bases at V and 2 bases at J, with 11 bases between the two ends. CDR1 and CDR2 from the germline V gene are ENHRY and SYGVKD. CDR3 sequence reads: CAISDGGRPYEQYF. The CDR3 DNA reads as TGTGCCATCAGTGATGGGGGGCGTCCCTACGAGCAGTACTTC.

This clonotype qualifies as medium-sized. J is TRBJ2-7 and V is TRBV24-1; D may be TRBD2 (7 bases). V was pared by 3 bases and J by 6 bases, with 17 bases between. CDR1 KGHDR and CDR2 SFDVKD come from the germline V gene. There are 15 residues in the CDR3. DNA of the CDR3: TGTGCCACCAGTGATCGGAGGGGGGGCCCAACCGAGCAGTACTTC. Amino acid sequence: CATSDRRGGPTEQYF.

Concerning this clonotype: This may be a read error: a much more frequent sequence differs by one nucleotide. The gene calls are TRBV6-1 and TRBJ1-2; 9 bases align to TRBD1. With V trimmed by 3 bases and J by 10 bases, 12 bases remained unmatched. The CDR3 covers 15 residues. Germline V lookup: CDR1 MNHNS, CDR2 SASEGT. CDR3 loop: CASSDTGGPRGVYTF. The CDR3 coding sequence is TGTGCCAGCAGTGATACAGGGGGCCCCAGGGGAGTCTACACCTTC.

As to this clonotype: The junction differs from germline at one of its ends, possibly a read error. The rearrangement uses TRBV28 and TRBJ1-6, with D perhaps TRBD1 (5 bases). The CDR3 spans 14 residues. The germline V gene encodes CDR1 MDHEN and CDR2 SYDVKM. The CDR3 here is CASSLGGGNPPLHF. The DNA of the CDR3 is TGTGCCAGCAGTTTAGGGGGGGGTAATCCACCCCTCCACTTT.

Points on this clonotype: This may be a read error, as it is one base from a much larger clone. The V and J genes are TRBV27 and TRBJ2-6; weak D call: TRBD2 (7 bases). The CDR3 is 17 residues long. CDR1 and CDR2 from the germline V gene are MNHEY and SMNVEV (reference sequence). For the CDR3, the DNA is TGTGCCAGCAGTTTACAGCTGGGGGGGGCTGGGGCCAACGTCCTGAATTTC. This sequence encodes CASSLQLGGAGANVLNF. Full variable domain (outside the CDR3, taken from reference TRBV27 and TRBJ2-6): EAQVTQNPRYLITVTGKKLTVTCSQNMNHEYMSWYRQDPGLGLRQIYYSMNVEVTDKGDVPEGYKVSRKEKRNFPLILESPSPNQTSLYFCASSLQLGGAGANVLNFGAGSRLTVL.

By sample share, this clonotype is medium-sized. V usage is TRBV2 and J usage is TRBJ1-2; 7 bases align to TRBD1. J lost 7 bases, V lost 6 bases, and 14 bases had no gene match. Germline assignment: CDR1 SNHLY and CDR2 FYNNEI. This CDR3 spans 15 amino acids. The CDR3 nucleotides are TGTGCCAGCAGGGGGGACAGCCGGAGGGACGGTGGCTACACCTTC. This gives the protein CASRGDSRRDGGYTF.

This clonotype ranks as medium-sized. V and J are TRBV7-9 and TRBJ2-7; no clear D. With 1 base removed from V and 4 bases from J, the gap between germline ends came to 14 bases. Germline V gene sequence: CDR1 SEHNR, CDR2 FQNEAQ (reference sequence). The CDR3 consists of 15 residues. This CDR3 is CASSLGSSAGYEQYF. The DNA of the CDR3 is TGTGCCAGCAGCTTAGGGTCGTCGGCCGGGTACGAGCAGTACTTC.

In its sample, this clonotype ranks as medium-sized. The V gene is TRBV19, the J gene TRBJ2-7, with 8 bases aligning to TRBD1. The CDR3 covers 15 residues. V was pared by 7 bases and J by 7 bases, with 15 bases of the junction left unmatched. CDR1 is LNHDA and CDR2 is SQIVND in the germline V gene (reference sequence). CDR3 coding DNA: TGTGCCAGTACTCCTTCTGGGACAGGAATGGTGGAGCAGTACTTC. Its protein is CASTPSGTGMVEQYF.

This clonotype has more than one count but fewer than ten. This rearrangement joins TRBV2 to TRBJ1-4; 7 bases align to TRBD1. V lost 7 bases to trimming and J lost 4 bases; unmatched junction nucleotides: 6. Looked up from germline, CDR1 is SNHLY and CDR2 is FYNNEI. The CDR3 is 14 residues long. Written as DNA, the CDR3 is TGTGCCAGCAACCGGGACAGATATAATGAAAAACTGTTTTTT. Protein sequence: CASNRDRYNEKLFF.

In its sample, this clonotype was seen many times. The rearrangement uses TRBV5-4 and TRBJ1-2, with 8 bases identical to TRBD1. CDR1 SGHNT and CDR2 YYREEE come from the germline V gene (reference sequence). The CDR3 sequence is 16 residues long. Trimming took 6 bases from V and 1 from J; bases not matched to a gene: 11. CDR3: CASIDPGQELNYGYTF. CDR3 nucleotide sequence: TGTGCCAGCATCGATCCGGGACAGGAACTTAACTATGGCTACACCTTC.

On this clonotype itself: It may be a read error: a sequence one base away is much more abundant. The chain joins TRBV3-1 to TRBJ2-1; a weak D match, TRBD2 (5 bases). Germline values: CDR1 LGHDT, CDR2 YNNKEL (reference sequence). This CDR3 has 14 amino acids. The CDR3, as DNA: TGTGCCAGCAGCCAAGATTTAGAGCGGAATGAGAAGTTCTTC. This sequence encodes CASSQDLERNEKFF.